Detailed here is one T cell receptor (beta chain). Here immunoSEQ multiplex PCR was the method, and the copy in TCRdb shows in-frame clones only, minus some. The data show about 250,000 clones, roughly 86% seen once. This entry belongs to a study of blood T cell repertoires in COVID-19. CDR3 size: 15 residues. V dropped 4 bases and J dropped 2 bases, with 12 bases sitting between them. CDR1 is SGHAT, CDR2 FQNNGV, per germline. V is TRBV11-2 and J is TRBJ1-3, with D perhaps TRBD1 (5 bases). The TCR originated in a woman of 80 years or more with COVID-19, enrolled during active disease. Input material: peripheral blood. Written as DNA, the CDR3 is TGTGCCAGCAGCTCCCGGGGGGGGACTGGAAACACCATATATTTT. Translating gives CASSSRGGTGNTIYF.